This is a list of T cell receptor beta chains from one sample in a study of post-analysis software for immune sequencing data. TCRdb reprocessed the PCR reads via MiXCR and lists one record per CDR3 protein. In the table there are approximately 660,000 distinct CDR3 sequences, approximately 59% of which are singletons. The sample comprised blood. Every receptor here comes from a girl under 10 years old with multiple sclerosis. Each CDR3 is given with its conserved first and last residue. D genes are given only for firm matches. Some rows have no size entry. The others give once, few or many, or a class for an expanded clone.

V gene	D gene	clone size	J gene	CDR3 protein	CDR3 DNA
TRBV5-1	TRBD1	few	TRBJ2-1	CASSPGQEFDEQFF	TGCGCCAGCAGCCCAGGACAGGAGTTCGATGAGCAGTTCTTC
TRBV12-3/TRBV12-4	.	.	TRBJ1-2	CASSIPNGPRGYTF	TGTGCCAGCAGTATCCCCAACGGTCCGCGTGGCTACACCTTC
TRBV27	.	.	TRBJ2-7	CASTSLGAPPRGQYF	TGTGCCAGTACTTCTCTCGGGGCCCCACCGCGCGGGCAGTACTTC
TRBV12-3/TRBV12-4	.	.	TRBJ2-3	CASSFSDTTDTQYF	TGTGCCAGCAGTTTCTCGGACACCACAGATACGCAGTATTTT
TRBV5-1	.	.	TRBJ2-5	CASKTDQETQYF	TGCGCCAGCAAGACTGACCAAGAGACCCAGTACTTC
TRBV11-2	.	.	TRBJ2-1	CASSLGVGSVGEQFF	TGTGCCAGCAGCTTAGGGGTGGGTAGCGTGGGAGAGCAGTTCTTC
TRBV12-3/TRBV12-4	.	few	TRBJ2-1	CASSFGPEQFF	TGTGCCAGCAGTTTTGGACCGGAGCAGTTCTTC
TRBV10-2	TRBD1	few	TRBJ2-3	CASSWSGQGARTQYF	TGCGCCAGCAGTTGGTCCGGACAGGGGGCGCGGACGCAGTATTTT
TRBV10-3	.	many	TRBJ2-5	CAISVAGETQYF	TGTGCCATCAGCGTCGCGGGAGAGACCCAGTACTTC
TRBV6-5	.	few	TRBJ1-6	CASSYGGSSYNSPLHF	TGTGCCAGCAGTTATGGCGGGAGCTCCTATAATTCACCCCTCCACTTT
TRBV24-1	TRBD1	.	TRBJ2-5	CATSGIQGPQETQYF	TGTGCCACCAGTGGGATACAGGGGCCCCAAGAGACCCAGTACTTC
TRBV20-1	.	once	TRBJ1-2	CSARRGNDGYTF	TGCAGTGCCAGACGGGGTAACGATGGCTACACCTTC
TRBV6-6	.	.	TRBJ1-4	CASSSPATNEKLFF	TGTGCCAGCAGTTCCCCAGCAACTAATGAAAAACTGTTTTTT
TRBV24-1	.	.	TRBJ2-1	CATSAATATSYNEQFF	TGTGCCACCAGTGCCGCGACAGCGACCTCCTACAATGAGCAGTTCTTC
TRBV7-3	.	.	TRBJ2-5	CASSLSASGGETQYF	TGTGCCAGCAGCTTAAGTGCTAGTGGTGGGGAGACCCAGTACTTC
TRBV10-3	TRBD1	.	TRBJ2-7	CAISESTGRSSYEQYF	TGTGCCATCAGTGAGTCGACAGGGCGAAGCTCCTACGAGCAGTACTTC
TRBV6-1	TRBD1	.	TRBJ2-3	CASRTRDRATDTQYF	TGTGCCAGCAGGACCCGGGACAGGGCCACAGATACGCAGTATTTT
TRBV9	TRBD1	.	TRBJ2-3	CASTRTGGVTGTQYF	TGTGCCAGCACCCGGACAGGGGGCGTCACGGGTACGCAGTATTTT
TRBV2	.	few	TRBJ2-3	CASRKARTDTQYF	TGTGCCAGCAGAAAGGCCCGCACAGATACGCAGTATTTT
TRBV20-1	TRBD2	.	TRBJ2-3	CSAAEAGSTDTQYF	TGCAGTGCTGCGGAAGCGGGGAGCACAGATACGCAGTATTTT
TRBV29-1	.	.	TRBJ2-1	CSVPRGSYNEQFF	TGCAGCGTCCCCCGGGGGAGCTACAATGAGCAGTTCTTC
TRBV29-1	.	.	TRBJ1-1	CSVGGFRNTEAFF	TGCAGCGTGGGGGGGTTTAGGAACACTGAAGCTTTCTTT
TRBV9	.	few	TRBJ2-1	CASSVETAYYNEQFF	TGTGCCAGCAGCGTAGAAACGGCCTACTACAATGAGCAGTTCTTC
TRBV20-1	TRBD2	.	TRBJ2-3	CSAIVGGSTDTQYF	TGCAGTGCCATTGTGGGAGGGAGCACAGATACGCAGTATTTT
TRBV29-1	.	.	TRBJ1-1	CSVAEAFF	TGCAGCGTTGCCGAAGCTTTCTTT
TRBV10-3	.	.	TRBJ2-7	CAISEGRHTYEQYF	TGTGCCATCAGTGAGGGGCGACATACCTACGAGCAGTACTTC
TRBV18	.	.	TRBJ2-7	CASSPIGVDGEQYF	TGTGCCAGCTCACCAATAGGGGTTGATGGCGAGCAGTACTTC
TRBV10-3	.	once	TRBJ1-1	CAISESTQSPEAFF	TGTGCCATCAGTGAGTCGACACAGTCCCCTGAAGCTTTCTTT
TRBV11-2	.	.	TRBJ2-7	CASSLAPDSYEQYF	TGTGCCAGCAGCTTAGCCCCCGACTCCTACGAGCAGTACTTC
TRBV9	.	.	TRBJ2-1	CASSVVGQGRMNEQFF	TGTGCCAGCAGCGTAGTAGGGCAGGGGCGCATGAATGAGCAGTTCTTC
TRBV25-1	TRBD1	.	TRBJ2-7	CASSEKTGGREQYF	TGTGCCAGCAGCGAGAAGACAGGGGGCAGGGAGCAGTACTTC
TRBV7-2	.	.	TRBJ2-1	CASSLAGLSNEQFF	TGTGCCAGCAGCTTAGCGGGTCTGTCGAATGAGCAGTTCTTC
TRBV5-1	TRBD1	few	TRBJ2-7	CASGQGYSYEQYF	TGCGCCAGCGGACAGGGTTACTCCTACGAGCAGTACTTC
TRBV24-1	TRBD1	.	TRBJ2-1	CATSDFGTGGRSEQFF	TGTGCCACCAGTGATTTTGGAACAGGGGGGCGGAGTGAGCAGTTCTTC
TRBV29-1	.	.	TRBJ1-2	CSVRGEVGYTF	TGCAGCGTTCGCGGGGAAGTGGGCTACACCTTC
TRBV20-1	.	.	TRBJ2-1	CSAKDFDRSSYNEQFF	TGCAGTGCGAAAGACTTTGACAGAAGCTCCTACAATGAGCAGTTCTTC
TRBV5-1	TRBD2	.	TRBJ2-3	CASSFGLAGPTDTQYF	TGCGCCAGCAGCTTCGGGCTAGCGGGTCCCACAGATACGCAGTATTTT
TRBV10-3	.	.	TRBJ2-5	CAISGHREGGETQYF	TGTGCCATCAGTGGTCACAGGGAGGGTGGAGAGACCCAGTACTTC
TRBV11-2	TRBD1	.	TRBJ2-1	CASSSPGTGVYNEQFF	TGTGCCAGCAGCTCTCCCGGGACAGGGGTCTACAATGAGCAGTTCTTC
TRBV5-4	TRBD2	.	TRBJ2-3	CASSLKREGTDTQYF	TGTGCCAGCAGCTTGAAGCGGGAGGGCACAGATACGCAGTATTTT
TRBV5-1	TRBD2	.	TRBJ2-5	CASSSGLAALQETQYF	TGCGCCAGCAGCTCGGGACTAGCGGCACTCCAAGAGACCCAGTACTTC
TRBV29-1	TRBD2	few	TRBJ2-1	CSVLAGVYNEQFF	TGCAGCGTGCTTGCGGGAGTATACAATGAGCAGTTCTTC
TRBV29-1	.	.	TRBJ2-4	CSVEGEGVIQYF	TGCAGCGTTGAAGGGGAGGGGGTCATTCAGTACTTC
TRBV7-9	TRBD2	.	TRBJ2-5	CASSTGTSGDQETQYF	TGTGCCAGCAGCACCGGGACTAGCGGGGACCAAGAGACCCAGTACTTC
TRBV7-9	TRBD1	once	TRBJ2-7	CASSTHDRGGNEQYF	TGTGCCAGCAGCACCCACGACAGGGGCGGGAACGAGCAGTACTTC
TRBV6-6	.	.	TRBJ1-5	CASRRQSGGPQHF	TGTGCCAGCCGTAGGCAGTCCGGGGGGCCCCAGCATTTT
TRBV24-1	TRBD1	.	TRBJ1-1	CATSGGTGRNTEAFF	TGTGCCACCAGTGGTGGGACAGGGCGGAACACTGAAGCTTTCTTT
TRBV7-9	TRBD2	.	TRBJ2-7	CASSGPLAGAHEQYF	TGTGCCAGCAGCGGCCCCCTAGCGGGGGCCCACGAGCAGTACTTC